This T cell receptor beta chain was retrieved from a study of shared T cell receptors in the human thymus. Sequencing used immunoSEQ multiplex PCR; TCRdb keeps in-frame clones, though not all of them. Among over 350,000 clones, roughly 94% were seen once, and the ten largest hold approximately 0.02%. This CDR3 spans 13 amino acids. V gave up 9 bases and J gave up 0 bases, with 10 bases separating them. Per the germline V gene, CDR1 is SGHNT and CDR2 is YYREEE (reference sequence). The clonotype originates from a human donor. The chain employs TRBV5-4 and TRBJ2-1; D possibly corresponds to TRBD1 (6 bases). Sequencing was done on a sample of thymocytes. CDR3 region: CATKDSSYNEQFF. DNA of the CDR3: TGTGCCACCAAGGACAGCTCCTACAATGAGCAGTTCTTC.